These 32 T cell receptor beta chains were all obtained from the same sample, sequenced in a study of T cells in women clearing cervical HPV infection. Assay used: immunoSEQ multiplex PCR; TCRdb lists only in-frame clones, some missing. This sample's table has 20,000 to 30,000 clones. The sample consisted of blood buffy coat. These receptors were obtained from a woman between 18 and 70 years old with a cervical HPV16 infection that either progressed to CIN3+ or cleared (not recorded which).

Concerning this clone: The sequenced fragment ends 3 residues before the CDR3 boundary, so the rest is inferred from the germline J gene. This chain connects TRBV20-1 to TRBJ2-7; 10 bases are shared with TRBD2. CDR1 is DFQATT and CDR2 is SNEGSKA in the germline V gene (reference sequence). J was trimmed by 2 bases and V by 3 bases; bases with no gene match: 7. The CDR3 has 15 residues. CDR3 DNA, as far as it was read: TGCAGTGCTAGGAGTCTCAGCGGGAGGGCCTACGAG. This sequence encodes CSARSLSGRAYE. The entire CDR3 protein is CSARSLSGRAYEQYF.

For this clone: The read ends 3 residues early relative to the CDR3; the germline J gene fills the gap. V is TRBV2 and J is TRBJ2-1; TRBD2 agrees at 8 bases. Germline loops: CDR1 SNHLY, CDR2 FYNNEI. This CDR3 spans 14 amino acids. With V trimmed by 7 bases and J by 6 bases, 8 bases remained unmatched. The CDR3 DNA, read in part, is TGTGCCAGCATCCGGGAGGGGAGAGGCAATGAG. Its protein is CASIREGRGNE. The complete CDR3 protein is CASIREGRGNEQFF.

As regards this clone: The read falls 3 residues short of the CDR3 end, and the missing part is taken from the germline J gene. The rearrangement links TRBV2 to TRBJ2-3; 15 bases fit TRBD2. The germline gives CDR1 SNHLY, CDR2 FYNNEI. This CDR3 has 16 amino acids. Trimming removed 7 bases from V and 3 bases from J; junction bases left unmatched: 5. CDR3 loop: CASTGTSGGRTDTQYF. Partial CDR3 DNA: TGTGCCAGCACCGGGACTAGCGGGGGGAGGACAGATACG.

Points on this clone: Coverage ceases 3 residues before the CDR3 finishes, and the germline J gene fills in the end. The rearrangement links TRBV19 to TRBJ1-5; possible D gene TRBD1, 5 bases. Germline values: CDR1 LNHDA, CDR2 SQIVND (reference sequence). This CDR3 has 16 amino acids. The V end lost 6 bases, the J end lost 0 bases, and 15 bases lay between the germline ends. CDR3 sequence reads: CASRRGHADSNQPQHF. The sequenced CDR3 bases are TGTGCCAGTAGAAGAGGACATGCGGATAGCAATCAGCCC.

The CDR3 loop reads CASSLRTVQETQYF. Partial CDR3 DNA: TGTGCCAGCAGCTTGAGGACAGTACAAGAGACC. This chain joins TRBV7-6 and TRBJ2-5; tentative D call: TRBD1 (6 bases). The read gets to within 3 residues of the CDR3 end, and the germline J gene fills in the rest. CDR1 SGHVS and CDR2 FNYEAQ come from the germline V gene. V lost 3 bases, J lost 2 bases, and 10 bases lay in between. This CDR3 is built from 14 residues.

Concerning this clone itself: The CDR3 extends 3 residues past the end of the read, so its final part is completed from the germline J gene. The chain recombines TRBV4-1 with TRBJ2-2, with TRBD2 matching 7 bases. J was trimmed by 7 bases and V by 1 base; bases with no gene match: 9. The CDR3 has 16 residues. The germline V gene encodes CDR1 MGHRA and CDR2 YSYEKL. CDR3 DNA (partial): TGCGCCAGCAGCCAAGGAGGCGGGAGTGGAATCGGGGAG. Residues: CASSQGGGSGIGE. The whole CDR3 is CASSQGGGSGIGELFF.

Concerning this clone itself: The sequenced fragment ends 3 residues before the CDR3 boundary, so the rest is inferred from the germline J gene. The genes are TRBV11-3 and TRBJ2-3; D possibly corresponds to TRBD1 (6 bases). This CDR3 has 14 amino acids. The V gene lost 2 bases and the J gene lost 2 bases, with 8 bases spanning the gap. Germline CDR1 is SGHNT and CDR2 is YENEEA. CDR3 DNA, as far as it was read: TGTGCCAGCAGCTTACAGGGGTACACAGATACG. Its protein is CASSLQGYTDT. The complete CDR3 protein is CASSLQGYTDTQYF.

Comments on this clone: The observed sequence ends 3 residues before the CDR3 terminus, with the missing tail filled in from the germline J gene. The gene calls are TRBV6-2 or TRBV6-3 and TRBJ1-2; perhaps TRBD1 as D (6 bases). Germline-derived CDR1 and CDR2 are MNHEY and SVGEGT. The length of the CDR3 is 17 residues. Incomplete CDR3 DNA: TGTGCCAGCAGTTACTCCCGGGAAAGGGGGTACCGCTACGAC. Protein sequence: CASSYSRERGYRYD. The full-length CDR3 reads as CASSYSRERGYRYDYTF.

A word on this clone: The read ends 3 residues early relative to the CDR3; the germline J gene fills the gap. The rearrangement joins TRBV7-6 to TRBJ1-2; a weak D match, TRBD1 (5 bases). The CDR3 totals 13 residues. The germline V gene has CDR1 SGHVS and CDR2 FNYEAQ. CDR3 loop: CASSSWETDTYTF. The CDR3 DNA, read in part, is TGTGCCAGCAGCTCCTGGGAGACAGATACC.

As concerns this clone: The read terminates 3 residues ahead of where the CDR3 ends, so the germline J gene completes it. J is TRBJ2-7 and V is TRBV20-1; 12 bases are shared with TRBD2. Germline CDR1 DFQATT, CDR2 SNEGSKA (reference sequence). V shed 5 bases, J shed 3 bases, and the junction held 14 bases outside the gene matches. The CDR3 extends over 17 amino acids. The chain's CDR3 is CSAGGEMTSGRFYEQYF. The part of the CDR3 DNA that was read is TGCAGTGCTGGAGGGGAAATGACTAGCGGGAGATTCTACGAG.

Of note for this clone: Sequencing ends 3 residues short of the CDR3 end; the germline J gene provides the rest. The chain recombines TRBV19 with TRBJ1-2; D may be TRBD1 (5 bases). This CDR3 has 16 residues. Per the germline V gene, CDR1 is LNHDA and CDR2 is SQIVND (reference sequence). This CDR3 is CASSIGGGTPSYDYTF. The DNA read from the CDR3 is TGTGCCAGTAGTATAGGGGGGGGGACTCCGTCCTACGAC.

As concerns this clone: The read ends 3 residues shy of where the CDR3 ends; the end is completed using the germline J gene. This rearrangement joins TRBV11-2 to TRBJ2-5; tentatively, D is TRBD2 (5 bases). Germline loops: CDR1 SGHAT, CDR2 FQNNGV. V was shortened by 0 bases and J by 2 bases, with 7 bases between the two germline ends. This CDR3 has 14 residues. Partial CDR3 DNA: TGTGCCAGCAGCTTAGAACTAGGTCAAGAGACC. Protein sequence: CASSLELGQET. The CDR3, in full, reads CASSLELGQETQYF.

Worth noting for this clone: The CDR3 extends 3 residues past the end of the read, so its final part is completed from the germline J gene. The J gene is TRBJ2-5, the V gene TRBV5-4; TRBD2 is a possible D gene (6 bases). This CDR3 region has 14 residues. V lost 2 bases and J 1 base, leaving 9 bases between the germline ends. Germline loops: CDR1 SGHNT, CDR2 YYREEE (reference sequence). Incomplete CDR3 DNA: TGTGCCAGCAGCTTCGCGGGGCTCCAAGAGACC. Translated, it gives CASSFAGLQET. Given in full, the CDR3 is CASSFAGLQETQYF.

The CDR3 region is CASSIAAGRFYEQFF. CDR3 DNA (partial): TGTGCCAGTAGTATAGCGGCAGGGCGGTTCTATGAG. The chain combines TRBV19 with TRBJ2-1; tentative D call: TRBD1 (5 bases). The read finishes 3 residues shy of the CDR3 end, and the germline J gene is used to complete it. The germline V gene encodes CDR1 LNHDA and CDR2 SQIVND (reference sequence). Trimming shortened V by 1 base and J by 8 bases, and 15 bases separated the two germline ends. This CDR3 is 15 amino acids long. The full variable domain, completed using reference TRBV19 and TRBJ2-1, is DGGITQSPKYLFRKEGQNVTLSCEQNLNHDAMYWYRQDPGQGLRLIYYSQIVNDFQKGDIAEGYSVSREKKESFPLTVTSAQKNPTAFYLCASSIAAGRFYEQFFGPGTRLTVL.

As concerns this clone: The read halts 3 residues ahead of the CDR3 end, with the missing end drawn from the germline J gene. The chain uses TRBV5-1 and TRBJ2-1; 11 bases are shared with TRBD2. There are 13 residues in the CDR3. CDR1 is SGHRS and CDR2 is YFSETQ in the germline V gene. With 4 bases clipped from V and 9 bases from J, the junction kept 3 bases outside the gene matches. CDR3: CASSPGTSGEQFF. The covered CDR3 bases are TGCGCCAGCAGCCCGGGGACTAGCGGTGAG.

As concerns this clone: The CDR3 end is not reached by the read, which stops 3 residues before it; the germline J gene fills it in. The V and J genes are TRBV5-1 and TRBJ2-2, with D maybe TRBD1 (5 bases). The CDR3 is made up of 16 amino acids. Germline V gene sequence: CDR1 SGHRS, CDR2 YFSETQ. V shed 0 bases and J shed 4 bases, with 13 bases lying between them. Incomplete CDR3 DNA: TGCGCCAGCAGCTTGGAGGGGAATCCCCCCACCGGGGAG. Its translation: CASSLEGNPPTGE. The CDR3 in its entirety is CASSLEGNPPTGELFF.

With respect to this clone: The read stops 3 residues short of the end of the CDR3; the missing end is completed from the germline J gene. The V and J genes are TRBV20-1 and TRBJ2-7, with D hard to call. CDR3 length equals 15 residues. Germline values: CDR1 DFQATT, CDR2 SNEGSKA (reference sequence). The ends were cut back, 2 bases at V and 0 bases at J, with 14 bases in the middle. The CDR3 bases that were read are TGCAGTGCTAGAAGCCCAGGTCCCATCTCCTACGAG. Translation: CSARSPGPISYE. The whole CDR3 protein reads CSARSPGPISYEQYF.

CDR3 DNA, as far as it was read: TGCGCCAGCAGCTTGGGTCGGAGGGGAGACACTGAA. Amino acids: CASSLGRRGDTE. The complete CDR3 reads CASSLGRRGDTEAFF. This rearrangement joins TRBV5-1 to TRBJ1-1, with D possibly matching TRBD1 (5 bases). The CDR3 is cut off 3 residues early in the read; its end comes from the germline J gene. Trimming cost V 0 bases and J 3 bases, with 12 bases left between them. The germline V gene has CDR1 SGHRS and CDR2 YFSETQ. CDR3 size: 15 residues.

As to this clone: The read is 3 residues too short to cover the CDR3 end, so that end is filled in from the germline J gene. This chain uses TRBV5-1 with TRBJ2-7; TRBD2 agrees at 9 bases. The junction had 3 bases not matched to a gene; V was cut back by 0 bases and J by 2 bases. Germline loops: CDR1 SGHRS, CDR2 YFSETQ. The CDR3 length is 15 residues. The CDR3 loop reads CASSLAAGGTYEQYF. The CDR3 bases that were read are TGCGCCAGCAGCTTGGCAGCGGGAGGTACCTACGAG.

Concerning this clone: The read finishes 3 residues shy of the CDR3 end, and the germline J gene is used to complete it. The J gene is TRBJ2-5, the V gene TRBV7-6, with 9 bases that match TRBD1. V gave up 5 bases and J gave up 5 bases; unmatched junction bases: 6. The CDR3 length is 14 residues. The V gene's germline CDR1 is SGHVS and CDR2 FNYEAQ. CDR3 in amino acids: CASSHYRGRETQYF. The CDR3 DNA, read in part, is TGTGCCAGCAGCCACTACAGGGGGCGGGAGACC.

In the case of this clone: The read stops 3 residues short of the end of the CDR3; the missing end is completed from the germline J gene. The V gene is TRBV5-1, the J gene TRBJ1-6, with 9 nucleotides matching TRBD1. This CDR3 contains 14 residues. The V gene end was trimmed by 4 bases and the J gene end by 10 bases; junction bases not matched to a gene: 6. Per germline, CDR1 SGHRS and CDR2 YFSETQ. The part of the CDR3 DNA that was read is TGCGCCAGCAGCGGGGGACAGGGAGGGTCACCC. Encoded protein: CASSGGQGGSP. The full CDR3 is CASSGGQGGSPLHF.

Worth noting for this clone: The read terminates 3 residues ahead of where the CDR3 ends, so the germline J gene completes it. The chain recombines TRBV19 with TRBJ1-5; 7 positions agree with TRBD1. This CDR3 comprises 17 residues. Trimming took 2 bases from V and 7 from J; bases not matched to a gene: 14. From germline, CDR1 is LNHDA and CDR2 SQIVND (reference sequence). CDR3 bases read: TGTGCCAGTAGTATATCGGTTGGGACAGCCGGGGGACAGCCC. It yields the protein CASSISVGTAGGQP. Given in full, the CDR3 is CASSISVGTAGGQPQHF.

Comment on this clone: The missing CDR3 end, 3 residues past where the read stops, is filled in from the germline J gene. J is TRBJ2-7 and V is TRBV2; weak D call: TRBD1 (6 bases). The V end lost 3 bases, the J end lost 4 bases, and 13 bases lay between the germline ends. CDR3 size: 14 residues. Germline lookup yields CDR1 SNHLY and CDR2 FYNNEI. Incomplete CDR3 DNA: TGTGCCAGCAGTGAGCAGGGGCGCGGTTACGAG. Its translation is CASSEQGRGYE. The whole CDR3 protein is CASSEQGRGYEQYF.

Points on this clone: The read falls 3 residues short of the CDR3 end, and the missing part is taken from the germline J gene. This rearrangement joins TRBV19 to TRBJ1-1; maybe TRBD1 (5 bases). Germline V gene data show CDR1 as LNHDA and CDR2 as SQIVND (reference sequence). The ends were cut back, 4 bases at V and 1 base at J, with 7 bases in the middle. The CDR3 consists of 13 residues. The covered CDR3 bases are TGTGCCAGTAGTAGGCAGGGGAACACTGAA. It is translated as CASSRQGNTE. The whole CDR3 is CASSRQGNTEAFF.

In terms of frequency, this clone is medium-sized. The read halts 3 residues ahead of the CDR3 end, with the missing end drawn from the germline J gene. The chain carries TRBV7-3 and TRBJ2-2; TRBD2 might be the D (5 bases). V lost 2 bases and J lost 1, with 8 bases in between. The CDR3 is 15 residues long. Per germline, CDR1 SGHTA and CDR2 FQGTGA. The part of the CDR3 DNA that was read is TGTGCCAGCAGCTTACTAGCACAGAACACCGGGGAG. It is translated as CASSLLAQNTGE. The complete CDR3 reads CASSLLAQNTGELFF.

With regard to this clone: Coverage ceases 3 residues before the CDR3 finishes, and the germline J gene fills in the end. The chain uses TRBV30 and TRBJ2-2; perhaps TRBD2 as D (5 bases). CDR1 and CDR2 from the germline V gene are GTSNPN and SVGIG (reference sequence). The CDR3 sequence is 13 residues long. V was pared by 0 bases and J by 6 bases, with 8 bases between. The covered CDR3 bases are TGTGCCTGGAGTGTAATACTAGCCGGGGAG. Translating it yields CAWSVILAGE. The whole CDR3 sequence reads CAWSVILAGELFF.

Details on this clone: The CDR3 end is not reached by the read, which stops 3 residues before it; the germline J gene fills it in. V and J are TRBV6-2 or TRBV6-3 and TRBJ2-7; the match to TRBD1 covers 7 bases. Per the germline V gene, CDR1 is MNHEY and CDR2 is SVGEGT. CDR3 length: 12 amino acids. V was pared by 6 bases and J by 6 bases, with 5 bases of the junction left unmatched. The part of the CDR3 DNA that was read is TGTGCCAGCAGCCAGACAGGGACCGAG. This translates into CASSQTGTE. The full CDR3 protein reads CASSQTGTEQYF.

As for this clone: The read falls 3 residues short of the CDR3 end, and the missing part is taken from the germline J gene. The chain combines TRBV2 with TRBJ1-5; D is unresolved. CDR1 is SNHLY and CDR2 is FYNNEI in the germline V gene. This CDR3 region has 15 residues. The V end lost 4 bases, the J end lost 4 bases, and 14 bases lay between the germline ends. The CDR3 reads CASSVPRPRNQPQHF. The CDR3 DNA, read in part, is TGTGCCAGCAGTGTTCCTAGACCGCGAAATCAGCCC.

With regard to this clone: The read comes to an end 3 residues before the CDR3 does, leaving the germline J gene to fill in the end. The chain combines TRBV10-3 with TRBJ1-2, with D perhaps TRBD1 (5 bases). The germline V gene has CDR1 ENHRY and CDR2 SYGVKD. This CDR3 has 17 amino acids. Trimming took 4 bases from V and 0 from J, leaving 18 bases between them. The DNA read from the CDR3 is TGTGCCATCAGTGCTGGGGAGGGGAGGATCTCTAACTATGGC. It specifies CAISAGEGRISNYG. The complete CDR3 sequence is CAISAGEGRISNYGYTF.

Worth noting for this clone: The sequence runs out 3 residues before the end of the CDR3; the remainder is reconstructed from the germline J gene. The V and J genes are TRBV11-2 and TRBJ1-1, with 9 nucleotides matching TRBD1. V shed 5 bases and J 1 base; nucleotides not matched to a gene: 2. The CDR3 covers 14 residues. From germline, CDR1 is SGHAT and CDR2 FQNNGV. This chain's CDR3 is CASSPGQGNTEAFF. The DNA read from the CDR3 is TGTGCCAGCAGCCCGGGACAGGGGAACACTGAA.

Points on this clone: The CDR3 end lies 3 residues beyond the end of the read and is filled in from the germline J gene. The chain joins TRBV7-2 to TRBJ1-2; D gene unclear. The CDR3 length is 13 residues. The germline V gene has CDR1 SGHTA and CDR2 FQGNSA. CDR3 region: CASRTSGLTDYTF. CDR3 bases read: TGTGCCAGCAGGACTAGCGGACTAACCGAC.

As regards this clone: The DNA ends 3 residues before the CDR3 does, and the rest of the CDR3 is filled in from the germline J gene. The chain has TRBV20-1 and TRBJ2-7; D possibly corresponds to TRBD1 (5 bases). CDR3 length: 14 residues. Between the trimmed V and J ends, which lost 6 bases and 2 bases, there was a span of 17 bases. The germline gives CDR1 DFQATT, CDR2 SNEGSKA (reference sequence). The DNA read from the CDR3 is TGCAGTGCAAAGGGGCATGGACAACCCTACGAG. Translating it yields CSAKGHGQPYE. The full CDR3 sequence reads CSAKGHGQPYEQYF.